A single sample gave rise to the 9 T cell receptor beta chains below, sequenced in a study of T cell repertoires in cytomegalovirus infection. TCRdb passed the reads through MiXCR, listing each CDR3 protein once. The sample holds 500,000 or so distinct CDR3 sequences; approximately 15% are singletons and the top ten take more than 20%. Sequenced material: CD8+ T cells from PBMCs. Source of these receptors: a human donor in good health (CMV status not recorded). Some clones in this sample may be carry-over from other donors' samples.

V and J are TRBV3-1 and TRBJ2-1; D assignment may be TRBD1 or TRBD2 (6 bases each). This CDR3 contains 13 residues. Trimming pared 1 base from V and 10 bases from J, leaving 11 bases between. Germline lookup yields CDR1 LGHDT and CDR2 YNNKEL (reference sequence). In DNA, the CDR3 is TGTGCCAGCAGCCAAGGGGGGGCAGGGGAGCAGTTCTTC. This encodes CASSQGGAGEQFF.

This chain links TRBV4-1 with TRBJ2-7, with D unclear. Germline-derived CDR1 and CDR2 are MGHRA and YSYEKL. This CDR3 is 13 amino acids long. V dropped 0 bases and J dropped 7 bases, with 10 bases sitting between them. The CDR3 nucleotides read TGCGCCAGCAGCCAAGACAGTCGTTGGGAGCAGTACTTC. Protein: CASSQDSRWEQYF.

This rearrangement joins TRBV29-1 to TRBJ1-4; 11 bases agree with TRBD1. Germline V lookup: CDR1 SQVTM, CDR2 ANQGSEA. V shed 6 bases and J 7 bases; nucleotides not matched to a gene: 4. The CDR3 sequence is 13 residues long. CDR3 bases: TGCAGCGTCGCGGGACAGGGGGGTGAAAAACTGTTTTTT. Translation gives CSVAGQGGEKLFF.

This clonotype was picked up many times. The V and J genes are TRBV6-1 and TRBJ1-5; 11 bases line up with TRBD1. The CDR3 is 18 residues long. The germline V gene encodes CDR1 MNHNS and CDR2 SASEGT. Unmatched junction bases numbered 6, after V lost 2 bases and J lost 0 bases. The CDR3 DNA reads TGTGCCAGCAGTGAATTGGGGACAGGGGGTTATAGCAATCAGCCCCAGCATTTT. Its translation: CASSELGTGGYSNQPQHF.

This clonotype appeared many times. The genes are TRBV7-2 and TRBJ1-1, with unresolved D. V was pared by 3 bases and J by 0 bases, with 11 bases between. The CDR3 is made up of 15 amino acids. Germline assignment: CDR1 SGHTA and CDR2 FQGNSA. The CDR3 loop is CASSLIPGVNTEAFF. The CDR3 DNA is TGTGCCAGCAGCTTGATCCCGGGAGTGAACACTGAAGCTTTCTTT.

This clonotype came up a few times. The chain couples TRBV11-2 to TRBJ1-2; 8 bases map to TRBD1. This CDR3 is built from 14 residues. The germline V gene encodes CDR1 SGHAT and CDR2 FQNNGV. Germline trimming cut 4 bases from V and 4 bases from J; bases unmatched to any gene: 5. The CDR3 is CASSSQGGGYGYTF. The DNA of the CDR3 is TGTGCCAGCAGCTCACAGGGGGGAGGCTATGGCTACACCTTC.

The V gene is TRBV6-2 or TRBV6-3, the J gene TRBJ1-1; possible D gene TRBD1, 6 bases. CDR1 is MNHEY, CDR2 SVGEGT, per germline. The ends were cut back, 0 bases at V and 9 bases at J, with 20 bases in the middle. The CDR3 has 16 amino acids. CDR3 bases: TGTGCCAGCAGTTACTCAGCCCAGGGGCGCATGGGGAAAGCTTTCTTT. This encodes CASSYSAQGRMGKAFF.

This clonotype was observed many times. The CDR3 nucleotides are TGTGCCATCTCCAATACCGGGAAGAGACAGGGAATCTCTGGGGCCAACGTCCTGACTTTC. This translates into CAISNTGKRQGISGANVLTF. The rearrangement joins TRBV10-3 to TRBJ2-6, with 7 bases fitting TRBD1. This CDR3 comprises 20 residues. The V gene's germline CDR1 is ENHRY and CDR2 SYGVKD. V was clipped by 8 bases and J by 0 bases; unmatched bases: 19.

This clonotype was recorded at least ten times. The V gene is TRBV27, the J gene TRBJ1-4; no clear D gene. This CDR3 contains 12 residues. Germline V gene sequence: CDR1 MNHEY, CDR2 SMNVEV (reference sequence). Trimming cost V 6 bases and J 8 bases, with 10 bases left between them. The CDR3 DNA reads TGTGCCAGCAGCTTGTCCGGAGAAAAACTGTTTTTT. Translating gives CASSLSGEKLFF. Full variable domain (missing parts from reference TRBV27 and TRBJ1-4): EAQVTQNPRYLITVTGKKLTVTCSQNMNHEYMSWYRQDPGLGLRQIYYSMNVEVTDKGDVPEGYKVSRKEKRNFPLILESPSPNQTSLYFCASSLSGEKLFFGSGTQLSVL.